This note documents a single T cell receptor (beta chain) sequence. The antigen is undetermined. These data come from a study of T-cell reconstitution after alpha-beta-depleted transplantation in children. V lost 3 bases, J lost 1 base, and 9 bases lay in between. The CDR3 covers 14 residues. Study results and caveats: Several hundred expanded graft clones reportedly supplied alpha-beta T cells about two months after transplant. T-cell counts and diversity at one year post-transplant came mainly from newly produced T cells.

Preparation of the TCRbeta library involved a method that used unique molecular identifiers. MiXCR was run by TCRdb on the PCR reads, yielding one entry per CDR3 protein. The profile shows 450,000 to 600,000 distinct CDR3 sequences, 13% of them singletons. The clonotype comes from a male patient aged 10 to 17 who had a stem cell transplant for acute myeloid leukemia, so the T cells may come from the graft donor. The rearrangement uses TRBV12-3 or TRBV12-4 and TRBJ2-5; D is unresolved. The specimen comprised PBMCs, mostly from graft donor cells, sampled 360 days after TCRalphabeta/CD19-depleted stem cell transplant. This chain's CDR3 is CASSFRHLQETQYF. In nucleotides, the CDR3 is TGTGCCAGCAGTTTTCGGCACCTCCAAGAGACCCAGTACTTC.